These 17 T cell receptor beta chains came from one sample sequenced in a study of cytomegalovirus exposure and HLA in healthy donors. The primer mix had 60 Vbeta and 13 Jbeta primers. Assay used: immunoSEQ multiplex PCR; TCRdb lists only in-frame clones, some missing. The sample records 130,000 or so clones, roughly 80% being singletons. Sequenced sample: PBMCs. Every receptor here comes from a woman aged 45 to 65 in good health and CMV-seropositive.

The rearrangement joins TRBV5-1 to TRBJ1-1, with a tentative D call TRBD1 (5 bases). Between the trimmed V and J ends, which lost 4 bases and 2 bases, there was a span of 9 bases. The CDR3 is 13 residues long. The V gene's germline CDR1 is SGHRS and CDR2 YFSETQ. CDR3 in DNA: TGCGCCAGCAGCGGCCAGGGTAACACTGAAGCTTTCTTT. Amino acids: CASSGQGNTEAFF. The full variable domain, rest sourced from reference TRBV5-1 and TRBJ1-1, is KAGVTQTPRYLIKTRGQQVTLSCSPISGHRSVSWYQQTPGQGLQFLFEYFSETQRNKGNFPGRFSGRQFSNSRSEMNVSTLELGDSALYLCASSGQGNTEAFFGQGTRLTVV.

The V and J genes are TRBV6-5 and TRBJ2-6, with D possibly matching TRBD2 (5 bases). The CDR3 extends over 14 amino acids. Germline CDR1 MNHEY, CDR2 SVGAGI. V lost 5 bases to trimming and J lost 17 bases, with 22 bases between them. The CDR3 region is CASSETTVAFGVTF. CDR3 coding DNA: TGTGCCAGCAGTGAGACTACAGTAGCGTTTGGCGTGACTTTC.

The chain couples TRBV7-9 to TRBJ1-4; D is perhaps TRBD1 (6 bases). This CDR3 region has 14 residues. The V and J ends lost 1 base and 6 bases respectively, with 9 bases between them. Germline V lookup: CDR1 SEHNR, CDR2 FQNEAQ (reference sequence). CDR3 DNA sequence: TGTGCCAGCAGCTTAGGGCAGGGGTATGAAAAACTGTTTTTT. Its translation is CASSLGQGYEKLFF.

This rearrangement joins TRBV5-1 to TRBJ1-4; D remains unclear. The CDR3 contains 15 residues. Trimming took 3 bases from V and 10 from J, leaving 19 bases between them. The V gene's germline CDR1 is SGHRS and CDR2 YFSETQ. CDR3 nucleotide sequence: TGCGCCAGCAGCTCGACGGGGTCTGAAGGAGGAAAACTGTTTTTT. Its translation: CASSSTGSEGGKLFF. Using reference TRBV5-1 and TRBJ1-4 for the parts outside the CDR3, the full variable domain is KAGVTQTPRYLIKTRGQQVTLSCSPISGHRSVSWYQQTPGQGLQFLFEYFSETQRNKGNFPGRFSGRQFSNSRSEMNVSTLELGDSALYLCASSSTGSEGGKLFFGSGTQLSVL.

This chain joins TRBV6-5 and TRBJ1-6; tentatively, D is TRBD1 (5 bases). This CDR3 comprises 12 residues. V was cut by 6 bases and J by 11 bases, with 11 bases left in between. Germline CDR1 is MNHEY and CDR2 is SVGAGI. As DNA, the CDR3 is TGTGCCAGCAGCAGGCAGGGCACACCCCTCCACTTT. Encoded protein: CASSRQGTPLHF.

V is TRBV18 and J is TRBJ1-3; no reliable D call. This CDR3 region has 17 residues. Looked up from germline, CDR1 is KGHSH and CDR2 is LQKENI. With 1 base removed from V and 0 bases from J, the gap between germline ends came to 13 bases. The CDR3 nucleotides read TGTGCCAGCTCACCACTTCTAGAAACCCACTCTGGAAACACCATATATTTT. Its translation is CASSPLLETHSGNTIYF.

V is TRBV2 and J is TRBJ2-7; D is possibly TRBD2 (6 bases). Trimming shortened V by 7 bases and J by 4 bases, and 23 bases separated the two germline ends. CDR3 size: 16 residues. Germline-derived CDR1 and CDR2 are SNHLY and FYNNEI. In nucleotides, the CDR3 is TGTGCCAGCATAAGTAGCGGTTATCGAGGGCTATACGAGCAGTACTTC. Protein product: CASISSGYRGLYEQYF.

V usage is TRBV5-6 and J usage is TRBJ2-5; possible D gene TRBD1, 5 bases. Germline V gives CDR1 SGHDT, CDR2 YYEEEE. V lost 0 bases, J lost 4 bases, and 10 bases lay in between. The CDR3 has 14 amino acids. The CDR3 spells CASSLGWGGETQYF. The CDR3 bases are TGTGCCAGCAGCTTGGGGTGGGGCGGAGAGACCCAGTACTTC.

This clone has just one count. Germline and junction disagree at one end, which may indicate a read error. The chain has TRBV29-1 and TRBJ2-3; 7 bases fit TRBD2. CDR1 is SQVTM, CDR2 ANQGSEA, per germline. The CDR3 has 12 residues. CDR3 DNA sequence: TGTGGCGGCGGGAGAGGGACAGATACGCAGTATTTT. Its protein is CGGGRGTDTQYF.

The rearrangement links TRBV7-9 to TRBJ2-4; 8 nucleotides agree with TRBD2. With V trimmed by 2 bases and J by 7 bases, 4 bases remained unmatched. The germline V gene has CDR1 SEHNR and CDR2 FQNEAQ (reference sequence). The CDR3 sequence is 14 residues long. The CDR3 DNA sequence: TGTGCCAGCAGCTTAAGCGGGGGCCGGAACATTCAGTACTTC. It yields the protein CASSLSGGRNIQYF.

The chain has TRBV5-1 and TRBJ1-6, with 7 bases fitting TRBD1. Germline assignment: CDR1 SGHRS and CDR2 YFSETQ. The CDR3 is 13 amino acids. Trimming removed 3 bases from V and 9 bases from J; junction bases left unmatched: 3. In nucleotides, the CDR3 is TGCGCCAGCAGCTGGGACAGTCCTTCACCCCTCCACTTT. It yields the protein CASSWDSPSPLHF.

The rearrangement links TRBV4-2 to TRBJ2-1; 8 nucleotides line up with TRBD2. V dropped 0 bases and J dropped 11; count of bases not matched to a gene: 3. This CDR3 spans 13 amino acids. The germline V gene encodes CDR1 LGHNA and CDR2 YNFKEQ. As DNA, the CDR3 is TGTGCCAGCAGCCAAGATCGGGGGGGTCAGCAGTTCTTC. Protein: CASSQDRGGQQFF.

Only a few counts were recorded for this clone. Other DNA sequences in the sample encode the same CDR3. This chain connects TRBV4-1 to TRBJ1-1; D not certain. V lost 0 bases and J lost 4, with 9 bases in between. The germline V gene encodes CDR1 MGHRA and CDR2 YSYEKL. The CDR3 has 14 amino acids. DNA for the CDR3: TGCGCCAGCAGCCAAGAAGGAGGGATCACTGAAGCTTTCTTT. Its protein is CASSQEGGITEAFF.

The V and J genes are TRBV2 and TRBJ1-2; no reliable D call. The CDR3 is 14 residues long. Germline CDR1 reads SNHLY; CDR2 reads FYNNEI. The V end was cut by 6 bases, the J end by 7 bases, with 18 bases between. The CDR3 coding sequence is TGTGCCAGCAGCGATGATGTACGGGGTGCTGGCTACACCTTC. Protein sequence: CASSDDVRGAGYTF.

This chain joins TRBV6-5 and TRBJ1-5, with D possibly TRBD1 on 5 matching bases. With 2 bases removed from V and 7 bases from J, the gap between germline ends came to 12 bases. The CDR3 covers 14 residues. Per germline, CDR1 MNHEY and CDR2 SVGAGI. CDR3 sequence (DNA): TGTGCCAGCAGTTACCAGGCAGGGTACCAGCCCCAGCATTTT. Its protein product is CASSYQAGYQPQHF.

The chain carries TRBV6-6 and TRBJ2-5; 9 nucleotides line up with TRBD2. This CDR3 comprises 15 residues. J gave up 5 bases and V 6 bases, and 10 bases lay outside the gene matches. The germline V gene has CDR1 MNHNY and CDR2 SVGAGI (reference sequence). CDR3 sequence: CASRLSGGSWETQYF. CDR3 coding DNA: TGTGCCAGCAGACTGAGCGGGGGGTCGTGGGAGACCCAGTACTTC.

The rearrangement uses TRBV5-1 and TRBJ1-4; a possible D gene is TRBD1 (6 bases). The CDR3 is 15 amino acids. CDR1 SGHRS and CDR2 YFSETQ come from the germline V gene. V was clipped by 1 base and J by 0 bases, with 7 bases between them. The CDR3 sequence is CASSLNRATNEKLFF. In DNA, the CDR3 is TGCGCCAGCAGCTTGAACAGGGCAACTAATGAAAAACTGTTTTTT. Full variable domain (remainder filled in from reference TRBV5-1 and TRBJ1-4): KAGVTQTPRYLIKTRGQQVTLSCSPISGHRSVSWYQQTPGQGLQFLFEYFSETQRNKGNFPGRFSGRQFSNSRSEMNVSTLELGDSALYLCASSLNRATNEKLFFGSGTQLSVL.